The rows below give T cell receptor beta chains drawn from one sample of a study of regulatory T cells in long-lasting Graves disease. TCRdb reanalysed the multiplex PCR reads using MiXCR and keeps one entry per CDR3 protein. The profile shows about 500,000 distinct CDR3 sequences, about 17% of them singletons. These data were also reused for a study on T cells in Graves' hyperthyroidism and ophthalmopathy.

The source material was peripheral blood mononuclear cells (PBMCs), sampled at new diagnosis, from a patient treated with antithyroid drugs. These TCRs come from a man aged 40-49 years with Graves disease. CDR3s include the opening cysteine and the closing phenylalanine or tryptophan. A D gene is named only where the DNA matches it firmly. Some rows mark clone size as missing; the rest say once, few, many or name a class of expanded clone.

v_call: TRBV12-3/TRBV12-4
clone_size: few
j_call: TRBJ2-7
d_call: NA
cdr3_aa: CASSYRDYEQYF
cdr3_nt: TGTGCCAGCAGTTACCGGGACTACGAGCAGTACTTC

v_call: TRBV6-1
clone_size: many
j_call: TRBJ1-1
d_call: NA
cdr3_aa: CASMKEGNTEAFF
cdr3_nt: TGTGCCAGCATGAAGGAGGGGAACACTGAAGCTTTCTTT

v_call: TRBV4-1
clone_size: NA
j_call: TRBJ1-4
d_call: NA
cdr3_aa: CASSPTGNNEKLFF
cdr3_nt: TGCGCCAGCAGCCCGACGGGCAATAATGAAAAACTGTTTTTT

v_call: TRBV10-3
clone_size: many
j_call: TRBJ2-1
d_call: NA
cdr3_aa: CAISGTSNEQFF
cdr3_nt: TGTGCCATCAGCGGGACTTCAAATGAGCAGTTCTTC

v_call: TRBV30
clone_size: many
j_call: TRBJ2-5
d_call: NA
cdr3_aa: CAWSGAGTGVRTQYF
cdr3_nt: TGTGCCTGGAGTGGGGCAGGGACCGGCGTTCGGACCCAGTACTTC

v_call: TRBV9
clone_size: NA
j_call: TRBJ2-5
d_call: NA
cdr3_aa: CASSVGGGGAQETQYF
cdr3_nt: TGTGCCAGCAGCGTAGGAGGTGGGGGAGCCCAAGAGACCCAGTACTTC

v_call: TRBV5-1
clone_size: NA
j_call: TRBJ1-3
d_call: NA
cdr3_aa: CASSLDWGAAGNTIYF
cdr3_nt: TGCGCCAGCAGCTTGGACTGGGGGGCGGCTGGAAACACCATATATTTT

v_call: TRBV29-1
clone_size: NA
j_call: TRBJ2-7
d_call: NA
cdr3_aa: CSVEEDRPYEQYF
cdr3_nt: TGCAGCGTTGAAGAGGACAGACCCTACGAGCAGTACTTC

v_call: TRBV10-1
clone_size: few
j_call: TRBJ2-3
d_call: NA
cdr3_aa: CASSESNRHTQYF
cdr3_nt: TGCGCCAGCAGTGAGTCAAACCGTCATACGCAGTATTTT

v_call: TRBV6-1
clone_size: NA
j_call: TRBJ1-2
d_call: NA
cdr3_aa: CASRAEKGVNTGGRGYTF
cdr3_nt: TGTGCCAGCCGGGCGGAGAAAGGAGTCAACACCGGGGGCAGGGGCTACACCTTC

v_call: TRBV24-1
clone_size: few
j_call: TRBJ2-7
d_call: TRBD2
cdr3_aa: CATSDPTSGPYEQYF
cdr3_nt: TGTGCCACCAGTGATCCGACTAGCGGTCCCTACGAGCAGTACTTC

v_call: TRBV27
clone_size: many
j_call: TRBJ1-2
d_call: NA
cdr3_aa: CASAARRVRDYGYTF
cdr3_nt: TGTGCCAGCGCTGCCCGCAGGGTTCGGGACTATGGCTACACCTTC

v_call: TRBV10-3
clone_size: many
j_call: TRBJ2-1
d_call: NA
cdr3_aa: CAISEETLYNEQFF
cdr3_nt: TGTGCCATCAGTGAGGAGACACTCTACAATGAGCAGTTCTTC

v_call: TRBV25-1
clone_size: NA
j_call: TRBJ1-5
d_call: NA
cdr3_aa: CASSDYAGNNQPQHF
cdr3_nt: TGTGCCAGCAGTGATTATGCGGGCAACAATCAGCCCCAGCATTTT

v_call: TRBV6-1
clone_size: NA
j_call: TRBJ2-3
d_call: NA
cdr3_aa: CASNHRLVADTQYF
cdr3_nt: TGTGCCAGCAACCACCGACTAGTTGCAGATACGCAGTATTTT

v_call: TRBV5-6
clone_size: few
j_call: TRBJ1-2
d_call: TRBD1
cdr3_aa: CASSLRGTGDYGYTF
cdr3_nt: TGTGCCAGCAGCTTACGCGGGACAGGCGACTATGGCTACACCTTC

v_call: TRBV27
clone_size: many
j_call: TRBJ2-1
d_call: TRBD2
cdr3_aa: CASSRLAGASNEQFF
cdr3_nt: TGTGCCAGCAGTCGACTAGCGGGAGCTTCCAATGAGCAGTTCTTC

v_call: TRBV7-9
clone_size: many
j_call: TRBJ2-1
d_call: TRBD2
cdr3_aa: CASSFSRVSGNNEQFF
cdr3_nt: TGTGCCAGCAGCTTTAGTAGAGTTAGCGGGAACAATGAGCAGTTCTTC

v_call: TRBV3-1
clone_size: many
j_call: TRBJ1-1
d_call: NA
cdr3_aa: CASIGVLNTEAFF
cdr3_nt: TGTGCCAGCATTGGGGTATTGAACACTGAAGCTTTCTTT

v_call: TRBV7-9
clone_size: NA
j_call: TRBJ2-7
d_call: NA
cdr3_aa: CASSPSDNYEQYF
cdr3_nt: TGTGCCAGCAGCCCTTCGGACAACTACGAGCAGTACTTC

v_call: TRBV7-8
clone_size: many
j_call: TRBJ2-1
d_call: TRBD1
cdr3_aa: CASSDRTGVYNEQFF
cdr3_nt: TGTGCCAGCAGCGACCGGACAGGGGTCTACAATGAGCAGTTCTTC

v_call: TRBV5-4
clone_size: NA
j_call: TRBJ2-3
d_call: NA
cdr3_aa: CASSLRGGGADTQYF
cdr3_nt: TGTGCCAGCAGCTTGAGAGGGGGGGGCGCAGATACGCAGTATTTT

v_call: TRBV7-2
clone_size: NA
j_call: TRBJ1-2
d_call: NA
cdr3_aa: CASSAVVRVTNYGYTF
cdr3_nt: TGTGCCAGCAGCGCCGTCGTCAGGGTAACAAACTATGGCTACACCTTC

v_call: TRBV18
clone_size: many
j_call: TRBJ2-7
d_call: NA
cdr3_aa: CASSPNRQQTYEQYF
cdr3_nt: TGTGCCAGCTCACCGAACAGACAGCAAACCTACGAGCAGTACTTC

v_call: TRBV30
clone_size: many
j_call: TRBJ1-3
d_call: TRBD1
cdr3_aa: CAWRGVGQGPGNTIYF
cdr3_nt: TGTGCCTGGAGGGGAGTAGGACAGGGGCCTGGAAACACCATATATTTT

v_call: TRBV20-1
clone_size: many
j_call: TRBJ2-7
d_call: TRBD2
cdr3_aa: CSADLAGFYEQYF
cdr3_nt: TGCAGTGCTGACCTAGCGGGATTCTACGAGCAGTACTTC

v_call: TRBV14
clone_size: many
j_call: TRBJ1-2
d_call: NA
cdr3_aa: CASSPSSYGYTF
cdr3_nt: TGTGCCAGCAGCCCTAGTAGCTATGGCTACACCTTC

v_call: TRBV28
clone_size: many
j_call: TRBJ2-3
d_call: TRBD1
cdr3_aa: CASRQGEGRTDTQYF
cdr3_nt: TGTGCCAGCAGACAGGGGGAAGGTCGGACAGATACGCAGTATTTT

v_call: TRBV11-2
clone_size: many
j_call: TRBJ2-7
d_call: NA
cdr3_aa: CASSLLGADSYEQYF
cdr3_nt: TGTGCCAGCAGCTTACTGGGGGCTGACTCCTACGAGCAGTACTTC

v_call: TRBV24-1
clone_size: NA
j_call: TRBJ2-5
d_call: NA
cdr3_aa: CATSVQGGQETQYF
cdr3_nt: TGTGCCACCAGTGTTCAGGGCGGGCAAGAGACCCAGTACTTC

v_call: TRBV5-1
clone_size: NA
j_call: TRBJ2-1
d_call: NA
cdr3_aa: CASALVNEQFF
cdr3_nt: TGCGCCAGTGCCTTAGTAAATGAGCAGTTCTTC